What follows are 7 T cell receptor beta chains derived from one specimen sequenced in a study of cytomegalovirus exposure and HLA in healthy donors. Amplification used 60 Vbeta primers and 13 Jbeta primers. Here immunoSEQ multiplex PCR was the method, and the copy in TCRdb shows in-frame clones only, minus some. The profile shows some 170,000 clones, 75% to 80% of them singletons. Sequenced sample: PBMCs. The receptors were sampled from a man aged 35-49 years in good health and CMV-seropositive.

The gene calls are TRBV6-5 and TRBJ1-3; D is perhaps TRBD1 (5 bases). The V and J ends lost 0 bases and 7 bases respectively, with 10 bases between them. The length of the CDR3 is 14 residues. CDR1 and CDR2 (germline): MNHEY, SVGAGI. The DNA of the CDR3 is TGTGCCAGCAGTTACTCTCAGGGCCGGAACACCATATATTTT. It specifies CASSYSQGRNTIYF.

The V gene is TRBV19, the J gene TRBJ1-5; no firm D call. V was trimmed by 5 bases and J by 1 base, leaving 12 bases between them. The CDR3 spans 15 residues. Germline-derived CDR1 and CDR2 are LNHDA and SQIVND (reference sequence). CDR3 sequence: CASSVTVLSNQPQHF. The CDR3 DNA is TGTGCCAGTAGTGTGACTGTCCTCAGCAATCAGCCCCAGCATTTT.

This clone appeared a single time. The chain is built from TRBV15 and TRBJ2-6; TRBD2 is a possible D gene (5 bases). V shed 3 bases and J shed 4 bases, with 10 bases lying between them. Per the germline V gene, CDR1 is LNHNV and CDR2 is YYDKDF (reference sequence). The CDR3 covers 15 residues. In nucleotides, the CDR3 is TGTGCCACCAGCAGGGGCGGGCGGGGGGCCAACGTCCTGACTTTC. This gives the protein CATSRGGRGANVLTF.

The J gene is TRBJ2-1, the V gene TRBV27, with D tentatively TRBD2 (6 bases). The CDR3 contains 13 residues. Germline CDR1 MNHEY, CDR2 SMNVEV (reference sequence). Trimming removed 2 bases from V and 8 bases from J, with 10 bases in between. The CDR3 spells CASSLGGSDEQFF. CDR3 coding DNA: TGTGCCAGCAGTTTAGGAGGGAGCGATGAGCAGTTCTTC.

The rearrangement uses TRBV27 and TRBJ2-7, with a tentative D call TRBD2 (6 bases). Per the germline V gene, CDR1 is MNHEY and CDR2 is SMNVEV (reference sequence). The ends were cut back, 2 bases at V and 6 bases at J, with 11 bases in the middle. The CDR3 has 13 residues. In nucleotides, the CDR3 is TGTGCCAGCAGTTTACGGGGGACTGCCGAGCAGTACTTC. It yields the protein CASSLRGTAEQYF.

The rearrangement links TRBV27 to TRBJ2-7; 7 bases align to TRBD1. J gave up 2 bases and V 3 bases, and 7 bases lay outside the gene matches. Germline CDR1 reads MNHEY; CDR2 reads SMNVEV (reference sequence). CDR3 length equals 15 residues. CDR3 sequence (DNA): TGTGCCAGCAGTTTTCGAGGGGGCTTTCCCTACGAGCAGTACTTC. The encoded protein is CASSFRGGFPYEQYF.

This chain joins TRBV19 and TRBJ2-7, with D possibly being TRBD1 (5 bases). Germline CDR1 is LNHDA and CDR2 is SQIVND (reference sequence). V was clipped by 3 bases and J by 5 bases, with 20 bases between them. This CDR3 has 16 amino acids. The CDR3 region has the DNA TGTGCCAGTAGTATTTACCCCGTGCAGGGCATAAACGAGCAGTACTTC. Amino acid sequence: CASSIYPVQGINEQYF.